One sample yielded the 24 T cell receptor beta chains listed below, sequenced in a study of CD4 T cells in relation to SARS-CoV-2 and coronaviruses (dated by TCRdb to 2020 to 2022). For these receptors, no antigen is known. Libraries came from the immunoSEQ multiplex PCR assay. TCRdb provides this immuneACCESS table in a form limited to in-frame rearrangements. Some clones are lacking; in checked studies, under half of them reflect an unresolved V gene, and why the rest are absent is not known. The sample yields some 20,000 clones; about 76% were counted once. Together, the top ten hold roughly 15% of the sample. CD4+ T cells from unexposed donors were collected before the COVID-19 pandemic (2011-2018). After about 10 days of culture, CD4+ T cells were isolated with the EasySep CD4+ T cell isolation kit. Sample: CD4+ T cells from PBMCs, cultured in vitro. Every receptor here comes from a human donor in good health.

The chain's CDR3 is CASSRQGAGSGNTIYF. The CDR3 region has the DNA TGTGCCAGCAGCCGACAGGGAGCTGGCTCTGGAAACACCATATATTTT. The chain carries TRBV9 and TRBJ1-3; 7 nucleotides align to TRBD1. This CDR3 has 16 residues. The germline CDR1 and CDR2 sequences are SGDLS and YYNGEE. V lost 4 bases, J lost 0 bases, and 7 bases stayed unmatched.

This clone has just one count. The chain combines TRBV5-1 with TRBJ2-2; no clear D. The CDR3 has 13 residues. Germline values: CDR1 SGHRS, CDR2 YFSETQ. Trimming left V 4 bases short and J 0 bases short, with 4 bases between. CDR3 DNA sequence: TGCGCCAGCAGCCCTGCGAACACCGGGGAGCTGTTTTTT. It encodes CASSPANTGELFF.

The chain links TRBV29-1 to TRBJ1-2; 10 bases line up with TRBD1. Trimming removed 7 bases from V and 2 bases from J; junction bases left unmatched: 4. The CDR3 totals 13 residues. Germline V CDR1 and CDR2: SQVTM, ANQGSEA. CDR3 sequence reads: CSALGQGNYGYTF. CDR3 nucleotides: TGCAGCGCTCTGGGACAGGGGAACTATGGCTACACCTTC.

This rearrangement joins TRBV27 to TRBJ1-5; the match to TRBD1 covers 9 bases. The CDR3 has 12 residues. The germline V gene encodes CDR1 MNHEY and CDR2 SMNVEV (reference sequence). J lost 15 bases, V lost 6 bases, and 9 bases had no gene match. In DNA form, the CDR3 reads TGTGCCAGCAGACCGACAGGGGGGGTTACGCATTTT. Translation: CASRPTGGVTHF.

This clone was counted between two and nine times. The chain has TRBV11-2 and TRBJ1-2; 8 bases match TRBD1. The CDR3 is 13 residues long. Germline V CDR1 and CDR2: SGHAT, FQNNGV. V was clipped by 6 bases and J by 6 bases; unmatched bases: 6. CDR3 sequence: CASRRGTGDGYTF. In DNA form, the CDR3 reads TGTGCCAGCAGACGAGGGACAGGAGATGGCTACACCTTC.

The chain carries TRBV5-1 and TRBJ2-7; perhaps TRBD1 as D (5 bases). The germline V gene encodes CDR1 SGHRS and CDR2 YFSETQ. V was pared by 0 bases and J by 7 bases, with 14 bases between. The CDR3 spans 14 residues. The CDR3 spells CASSLATHRREQYF. The CDR3 DNA follows: TGCGCCAGCAGCTTGGCCACGCACAGGCGGGAGCAGTACTTC.

The chain couples TRBV5-1 to TRBJ2-7; D is possibly TRBD2 (7 bases). V shed 4 bases and J shed 1 base, with 15 bases lying between them. Germline-derived CDR1 and CDR2 are SGHRS and YFSETQ. This CDR3 region has 15 residues. The CDR3 DNA is TGCGCCAGCAGCATGGGGGGCGGGAGTTCCTACGAGCAGTACTTC. It translates to CASSMGGGSSYEQYF.

Here the CDR3 reads CASSEDGKNTGELFF. The CDR3 DNA reads as TGTGCCAGCAGCGAGGATGGAAAGAACACCGGGGAGCTGTTTTTT. J is TRBJ2-2 and V is TRBV7-2; D unclear. The V gene's germline CDR1 is SGHTA and CDR2 FQGNSA. CDR3 size: 15 residues. V was trimmed by 5 bases and J by 1 base, leaving 11 bases between them.

V usage is TRBV19 and J usage is TRBJ2-1; D is unresolved. CDR1 LNHDA and CDR2 SQIVND come from the germline V gene (reference sequence). V was trimmed by 7 bases and J by 7 bases, leaving 14 bases between them. The CDR3 spans 13 residues. Written as DNA, the CDR3 is TGTGCCAGTATTCCTGACGGCAGAAATGAGCAGTTCTTC. Translating gives CASIPDGRNEQFF. The full variable domain, in which reference TRBV19 and TRBJ2-1 provide the parts outside the CDR3, is DGGITQSPKYLFRKEGQNVTLSCEQNLNHDAMYWYRQDPGQGLRLIYYSQIVNDFQKGDIAEGYSVSREKKESFPLTVTSAQKNPTAFYLCASIPDGRNEQFFGPGTRLTVL.

This clone was seen a handful of times. The chain carries TRBV5-4 and TRBJ1-4; 9 bases map to TRBD1. With V trimmed by 4 bases and J by 0 bases, 10 bases remained unmatched. The germline CDR1 and CDR2 sequences are SGHNT and YYREEE (reference sequence). The CDR3 is 18 residues long. Here the CDR3 DNA reads TGTGCCAGCAGCATGCCCGGGACAGGGCTTGCAACTAATGAAAAACTGTTTTTT. Translated, it gives CASSMPGTGLATNEKLFF.

In the case of this clone: Other DNA variants within this sample encode the same CDR3. The chain has TRBV5-6 and TRBJ2-7; maybe TRBD1 (7 bases). Germline CDR1 is SGHDT and CDR2 is YYEEEE. V dropped 3 bases and J dropped 4 bases, with 11 bases sitting between them. CDR3 length: 13 amino acids. This CDR3 is CASSSTGRYEQYF. In DNA form, the CDR3 reads TGTGCCAGCAGCTCGACAGGGAGGTACGAGCAGTACTTC.

The V and J genes are TRBV3-1 (or the pseudogene TRBV3-2) and TRBJ2-7; D call uncertain. The CDR3 is 15 residues long. The V gene's germline CDR1 is LGHDT and CDR2 YNNKEL (reference sequence). The V gene lost 1 base and the J gene lost 2 bases, with 12 bases spanning the gap. The chain's CDR3 is CASSQVSDPPYEQYF. CDR3 nucleotide sequence: TGTGCCAGCAGCCAAGTTTCGGACCCCCCCTACGAGCAGTACTTC.

Judged by abundance, this clone is large (0.1 to 1%). The V and J genes are TRBV5-1 and TRBJ2-5; the D gene is possibly TRBD1 (6 bases). V gave up 4 bases and J gave up 4 bases, with 8 bases separating them. The CDR3 runs 12 residues. Germline V gene lookup returns CDR1 SGHRS and CDR2 YFSETQ. The CDR3 sequence is CASSPRGETQYF. Written as DNA, the CDR3 is TGCGCCAGCAGCCCCAGGGGAGAGACCCAGTACTTC.

The rearrangement joins TRBV19 to TRBJ2-1; D call uncertain. The CDR3 contains 14 residues. CDR1 and CDR2 from the germline V gene are LNHDA and SQIVND (reference sequence). Trimming cost V 1 base and J 8 bases, with 12 bases left between them. CDR3 protein: CASSIVQARDEQFF. The DNA of the CDR3 is TGTGCCAGTAGTATAGTTCAAGCAAGGGATGAGCAGTTCTTC.

The chain has TRBV4-3 and TRBJ2-7; D unresolved. Trimming took 4 bases from V and 1 from J, leaving 17 bases between them. From germline, CDR1 is LGHNA and CDR2 YSLEER. The CDR3 contains 16 residues. The DNA of the CDR3 is TGCGCCAGCAGCCCTTCAGAGCCGTCTGGGTCCTACGAGCAGTACTTC. This codes for CASSPSEPSGSYEQYF.

The V gene is TRBV11-2, the J gene TRBJ2-2; D gene unclear. Trimming cost V 0 bases and J 5 bases, with 16 bases left between them. The length of the CDR3 is 17 residues. CDR1 and CDR2 from the germline V gene are SGHAT and FQNNGV. The CDR3 loop is CASSLEAGWVLTGELFF. The CDR3 bases are TGTGCCAGCAGCTTAGAGGCAGGATGGGTCTTGACCGGGGAGCTGTTTTTT.

The chain recombines TRBV7-2 with TRBJ2-7; D unclear. This CDR3 is 15 amino acids long. From germline, CDR1 is SGHTA and CDR2 FQGNSA. With 2 bases removed from V and 6 bases from J, the gap between germline ends came to 17 bases. The CDR3 spells CASSLSVPGGREQYF. CDR3 nucleotides: TGTGCCAGCAGCTTATCGGTACCGGGCGGCCGCGAGCAGTACTTC.

The chain has TRBV5-8 and TRBJ2-5; 8 positions agree with TRBD1. The CDR3 has 17 residues. Germline trimming cut 1 base from V and 1 base from J; bases unmatched to any gene: 9. Germline CDR1 is SGHTS and CDR2 is YDEGEE. The CDR3 DNA is TGTGCCAGCAGCTTGAGGACAGGGAGAGGGGGCCAAGAGACCCAGTACTTC. Translation: CASSLRTGRGGQETQYF. The variable domain in full, completed from reference TRBV5-8 and TRBJ2-5, reads EAGVTQSPTHLIKTRGQQATLRCSPISGHTSVYWYQQALGLGLQFLLWYDEGEERNRGNFPPRFSGRQFPNYSSELNVNALELEDSALYLCASSLRTGRGGQETQYFGPGTRLLVL.

The chain has TRBV18 and TRBJ1-5; no firm D call. The CDR3 consists of 13 residues. Germline assignment: CDR1 KGHSH and CDR2 LQKENI. Between the trimmed V and J ends, which lost 2 bases and 5 bases, there was a span of 7 bases. CDR3 sequence: CASSPNRDQPQHF. The CDR3 DNA reads TGTGCCAGCTCACCAAACCGGGATCAGCCCCAGCATTTT.

The chain links TRBV4-2 to TRBJ2-3, with 7 bases matching TRBD2. CDR1 is LGHNA and CDR2 is YNFKEQ in the germline V gene. This CDR3 spans 21 amino acids. The V and J ends lost 4 bases and 5 bases, in that order; junction bases with no gene match: 27. The CDR3 loop reads CASSPARAVLADLGERDTQYF. The CDR3 DNA reads TGTGCCAGCAGCCCTGCCCGGGCGGTCCTAGCGGACCTGGGGGAGCGAGATACGCAGTATTTT.

The V call is TRBV5-3, the J call TRBJ1-2; TRBD1 might be the D (5 bases). TRBV5-3 is an ORF; its function is uncertain. V was pared by 1 base and J by 5 bases, with 18 bases between. CDR3 length: 16 amino acids. CDR3 DNA: TGTGCCAGAAGCTTGAAGGGGATGCTCGGTCTTTATGGCTACACCTTC. Translated: CARSLKGMLGLYGYTF.

This clone came up a few times. Its ends do not fully match the called genes, so a read error is possible. V usage is TRBV7-7 and J usage is TRBJ2-2, with 7 bases identical to TRBD1. Germline V gives CDR1 SSHAT, CDR2 FNYEAQ (reference sequence). The CDR3 has 15 residues. CDR3 amino acids: CASSRRQGNTGELFF. The CDR3 DNA follows: TGTGCTAGCAGCCGTCGACAGGGCAACACCGGGGAGCTGTTTTTT.

This clone turned up a few times. The chain joins TRBV2 to TRBJ2-2; 10 nucleotides match TRBD2. After removal of 4 bases from V and 1 base from J, the junction contained 3 bases not matched to a gene. Germline lookup yields CDR1 SNHLY and CDR2 FYNNEI. This CDR3 has 16 amino acids. The CDR3 bases are TGTGCCAGCAGTGGACGGACTAGCGGGAACACCGGGGAGCTGTTTTTT. Its protein product is CASSGRTSGNTGELFF.

This sequence joins TRBV9 and TRBJ2-1; D might be TRBD1 (5 bases). V lost 1 base and J lost 0, with 5 bases in between. CDR3 length: 14 amino acids. Germline V gene data show CDR1 as SGDLS and CDR2 as YYNGEE. The DNA of the CDR3 is TGTGCCAGCAGCGTACAGGGCTCCTACAATGAGCAGTTCTTC. Translating gives CASSVQGSYNEQFF.